This is a list of T cell receptor beta chains from one sample in a study of blood T cell repertoires in COVID-19. Profiled with immunoSEQ multiplex PCR; TCRdb holds only in-frame clones, not every one. This sample carries some 120,000 clones, roughly 74% of them seen once, and the ten largest clones take around 6%. The sample consisted of peripheral blood. These receptors originate from a man between 60 and 70 years old with acute or convalescent COVID-19. The CDR3 runs from the conserved cysteine through the conserved F or W. The D gene is left open where the match is weak. A row's size may be missing; if present it is once, few, many or a size class.

D	size	J	V	CDR3	DNA
-	-	TRBJ1-2	TRBV11-3	CASSLDGEGYTF	TGTGCCAGCAGCTTAGACGGAGAGGGCTACACCTTC
-	few	TRBJ1-1	TRBV2	CASTLREGAAGTEAFF	TGTGCCAGCACCCTTCGAGAGGGAGCGGCGGGAACTGAAGCTTTCTTT
TRBD1	-	TRBJ1-2	TRBV7-9	CASSLRQGAPGAYGYTF	TGTGCCAGCAGCTTAAGACAGGGGGCCCCCGGCGCTTATGGCTACACCTTC
-	few	TRBJ1-2	TRBV3-1/TRBV3-2	CASSSVYGYTF	TGTGCCAGCAGCTCCGTCTATGGCTACACCTTC
TRBD1	-	TRBJ1-6	TRBV2	CASRKGTGTESPLHF	TGTGCCAGCAGGAAAGGGACAGGGACAGAATCACCCCTCCACTTT
-	-	TRBJ1-6	TRBV19	CASSIGGERRTNSPLHF	TGTGCCAGTAGTATCGGAGGGGAGAGACGGACTAATTCACCCCTCCACTTT
TRBD2	-	TRBJ2-1	TRBV3-1/TRBV3-2	CASSRIGGLAKLPTYNEQFF	TGTGCCAGCAGCCGGATAGGGGGACTAGCGAAATTACCAACTTACAATGAGCAGTTCTTC
TRBD1	-	TRBJ1-2	TRBV6-1	CASSDRDSTNYGYTF	TGTGCCAGCAGTGATAGGGACAGTACTAACTATGGCTACACCTTC
TRBD1	-	TRBJ1-2	TRBV27	CASSITGGSHGYTF	TGTGCCAGCAGCATCACAGGGGGCTCCCATGGCTACACCTTC
-	few	TRBJ2-4	TRBV11-2	CASSHPGAGEYF	TGTGCCAGCAGCCATCCGGGGGCGGGGGAGTACTTC
TRBD1	-	TRBJ2-7	TRBV19	CASSIDGTGTYEQYF	TGTGCCAGTAGTATAGACGGGACAGGGACCTACGAGCAGTACTTC
-	-	TRBJ2-5	TRBV24-1	CATSDLRYRVGEETQYF	TGTGCCACCAGTGATTTAAGATACAGGGTCGGCGAAGAGACCCAGTACTTC
TRBD2	-	TRBJ2-2	TRBV13	CASALVKGGRGTGELFF	TGTGCCAGCGCCCTTGTGAAGGGAGGGCGAGGCACCGGGGAGCTGTTTTTT
TRBD2	-	TRBJ2-3	TRBV5-1	CASSFRGDVLFF	TGCGCCAGCAGCTTTCGGGGGGATGTATTATTTTTT
TRBD1	few	TRBJ2-7	TRBV2	CASTGGAPSEQYF	TGTGCCAGTACAGGGGGCGCGCCGTCCGAGCAGTACTTC
TRBD2	-	TRBJ2-3	TRBV10-1	CASKEGGLAGADTQYF	TGCGCCAGCAAAGAAGGCGGACTAGCGGGAGCAGATACGCAGTATTTT
-	-	TRBJ1-2	TRBV7-9	CASSLGQGGGYTF	TGTGCCAGCAGCTTAGGTCAGGGCGGCGGCTACACCTTC
TRBD2	once	TRBJ2-1	TRBV7-2	CASSLSAGGHTINEQFF	TGTGCCAGCAGCTTATCGGCGGGGGGCCATACCATAAATGAGCAGTTCTTC
-	-	TRBJ2-3	TRBV7-9	CASGITGSTDTQYF	TGTGCCAGCGGGATAACAGGGAGCACAGATACGCAGTATTTT
TRBD1	once	TRBJ1-2	TRBV6-5	CASSYSWQGVNYGYTF	TGTGCCAGCAGTTACTCGTGGCAGGGGGTGAACTATGGCTACACCTTC
TRBD2	-	TRBJ2-3	TRBV3-1/TRBV3-2	CASSPWLAGGSTDTQYF	TGTGCCAGCAGCCCTTGGCTCGCGGGAGGGAGCACAGATACGCAGTATTTT
-	-	TRBJ1-2	TRBV19	CASSMPSRGTYGHTF	TGTGCCAGTAGTATGCCATCTCGGGGTACCTATGGCCACACCTTC
TRBD1	few	TRBJ2-1	TRBV7-8	CASSLPEGQGQLKYNEQFF	TGTGCCAGCAGCTTACCCGAAGGCCAGGGACAGTTGAAATACAATGAGCAGTTCTTC
-	-	TRBJ2-1	TRBV11-3	CASSPMGLSYNEQFF	TGTGCCAGCAGCCCGATGGGACTGAGCTACAATGAGCAGTTCTTC
-	-	TRBJ1-4	TRBV3-1/TRBV3-2	CASSQRQGAHEKLFF	TGTGCCAGCAGCCAAAGGCAGGGTGCCCATGAAAAACTGTTTTTT
TRBD2	few	TRBJ2-4	TRBV2	CASSPLAGGHHIQYF	TGTGCCAGCAGTCCTTTAGCGGGGGGCCACCACATTCAGTACTTC
TRBD1	few	TRBJ1-2	TRBV9	CASRPGTGRGYTF	TGTGCCAGCAGGCCCGGGACAGGGCGCGGCTACACCTTC
-	once	TRBJ1-4	TRBV5-1	CASSSDKEKLFF	TGCGCCAGCAGCTCCGACAAGGAAAAACTGTTTTTT
TRBD2	-	TRBJ2-3	TRBV3-1/TRBV3-2	CASSHRLAGLRRTDTQYF	TGTGCCAGCAGCCATCGCCTAGCGGGACTCCGACGGACAGATACGCAGTATTTT
TRBD1	-	TRBJ1-6	TRBV2	CASTMLTGGGYNSPLHF	TGTGCCAGCACGATGTTGACAGGGGGCGGGTATAATTCACCCCTCCACTTT
-	-	TRBJ1-1	TRBV28	CASIRGIPPEAFF	TGTGCCAGCATTAGAGGCATACCTCCGGAAGCTTTCTTT
TRBD2	-	TRBJ2-5	TRBV3-1/TRBV3-2	CASSQPSGRRETQYF	TGTGCCAGCAGCCAACCTAGCGGGAGGCGGGAGACCCAGTACTTC
TRBD1	-	TRBJ1-2	TRBV7-9	CASSHRDRVLGYTF	TGTGCCAGCAGCCATCGGGACAGGGTGCTTGGCTACACCTTC
TRBD2	-	TRBJ2-1	TRBV7-3	CASSSQTSGGANEQFF	TGTGCCAGCAGCTCCCAGACTAGCGGGGGGGCTAATGAGCAGTTCTTC
TRBD2	-	TRBJ2-5	TRBV6-5	CASSANRLAGGPLDF	TGTGCCAGCAGCGCAAATCGGCTAGCGGGAGGGCCGCTTGACTTC
TRBD1	-	TRBJ1-2	TRBV12-3/TRBV12-4	CASSTGGYGYTF	TGTGCCAGCAGTACAGGGGGCTATGGCTACACCTTC
TRBD2	-	TRBJ2-1	TRBV29-1	CSMRIAGGPNEQFF	TGCAGCATGAGAATAGCGGGAGGGCCCAATGAGCAGTTCTTC
-	-	TRBJ1-2	TRBV7-9	CASSSRGDFRGGYTF	TGTGCCAGCAGCTCTCGCGGGGACTTCAGAGGTGGCTACACCTTC
TRBD1	-	TRBJ1-6	TRBV5-1	CASSLLGQGVNSPLHF	TGCGCCAGCAGCTTGTTGGGACAGGGGGTTAATTCACCCCTCCACTTT
-	few	TRBJ1-6	TRBV5-8	CASRNVEGSGSPLHF	TGTGCCAGCAGAAATGTGGAGGGGTCGGGTTCACCCCTCCACTTT
-	-	TRBJ1-5	TRBV10-1	CASRLGPNQPQHF	TGCGCCAGCAGACTAGGGCCGAATCAGCCCCAGCATTTT
-	many	TRBJ1-1	TRBV7-2	CASSFDIGTEAFF	TGTGCCAGCAGCTTCGACATCGGCACTGAAGCTTTCTTT
TRBD1	-	TRBJ1-5	TRBV6-5	CASRPGQSNQPQHF	TGTGCCAGCAGGCCGGGACAGAGCAATCAGCCCCAGCATTTT
TRBD2	-	TRBJ2-3	TRBV24-1	CATSDRPGLAGRGTQYF	TGTGCCACCAGTGACCGACCAGGACTAGCGGGGAGGGGTACGCAGTATTTT
TRBD1	-	TRBJ2-7	TRBV5-8	CASSTIGGQGRYEQYF	TGTGCCAGCAGCACAATTGGGGGACAGGGGAGGTACGAGCAGTACTTC
TRBD1	-	TRBJ2-2	TRBV11-2	CASSRTGGADGELFF	TGTGCCAGCAGCCGTACAGGGGGCGCAGACGGGGAGCTGTTTTTT
TRBD1	-	TRBJ1-2	TRBV6-1	CASSEKPGQRNYGYTF	TGTGCCAGCAGTGAAAAACCGGGACAGAGGAACTATGGCTACACCTTC
-	few	TRBJ2-4	TRBV4-1	CASSQDLGTLNIQYF	TGCGCCAGCAGCCAAGATTTGGGGACTCTAAATATTCAGTACTTC
-	-	TRBJ1-5	TRBV2	CASRGPSVGQPQHF	TGTGCCAGCAGGGGGCCCAGCGTCGGTCAGCCCCAGCATTTT
-	-	TRBJ1-4	TRBV7-8	CASSLEWGRGEKLFF	TGTGCCAGCAGCTTAGAGTGGGGGCGTGGTGAAAAACTGTTTTTT
-	-	TRBJ2-1	TRBV4-1	CASSLRYMMDNEQFF	TGCGCCAGCAGCCTACGTTACATGATGGACAATGAGCAGTTCTTC
TRBD1	few	TRBJ1-1	TRBV10-3	CAISEGAWDRMNTEAFF	TGTGCCATCAGTGAGGGGGCCTGGGACAGAATGAACACTGAAGCTTTCTTT
TRBD1	few	TRBJ1-2	TRBV2	CASSGTGQGYYTF	TGTGCCAGCAGTGGGACGGGACAGGGGTACTACACCTTC
-	-	TRBJ2-5	TRBV30	CAWSGSNQETQYF	TGTGCCTGGAGTGGGTCTAACCAAGAGACCCAGTACTTC
TRBD1	few	TRBJ1-4	TRBV5-1	CASSSTADRNEKLFF	TGCGCCAGCAGCTCTACTGCGGACAGGAATGAAAAACTGTTTTTT